This T cell receptor beta chain was obtained from a study of blood T cell repertoires in COVID-19. Overall study: The United States, Italy and Spain were the sources of the acute and convalescent COVID-19 samples. T cells, B-cell-depleted T cells, or PBMCs provided the cDNA or gDNA that served as material.

Germline CDR1 SNHLY, CDR2 FYNNEI. The V gene end was trimmed by 8 bases and the J gene end by 5 bases; junction bases not matched to a gene: 11. CDR3 length: 16 amino acids. Per the study methods: Counts of nucleated cells, estimated from reference gene primer amplification, were obtained. Data came from immunoSEQ multiplex PCR; TCRdb stores just in-frame clones and leaves some out. The V and J calls and clone size are taken from that table; D and trimming were inferred from the DNA. The sample lists roughly 190,000 clones, more than 70% seen once, with about 4.2% in the top ten. J is TRBJ2-3 and V is TRBV2; 12 bases agree with TRBD2. Specimen: peripheral blood. The TCR comes from a human donor in a cohort sampled during active COVID-19. CDR3 nucleotide sequence: TGTGCCAGCGGGGACCCGGCTAGCGGGGGGGGAGATACGCAGTATTTT. This encodes CASGDPASGGGDTQYF. The full variable domain, completed using reference TRBV2 and TRBJ2-3, is EPEVTQTPSHQVTQMGQEVILRCVPISNHLYFYWYRQILGQKVEFLVSFYNNEISEKSEIFDDQFSVERPDGSNFTLKIRSTKLEDSAMYFCASGDPASGGGDTQYFGPGTRLTVL.